This T cell receptor (beta chain) is drawn from a study of blood T cell repertoires in COVID-19 (dated by TCRdb to the early 2020s). The study in broad terms: Samples covering the acute and convalescent phases of COVID-19 were provided by collaborators in the United States, Italy and Spain. Sample metadata almost always included a de-identified subject ID, COVID-19 status, age in years and sex. A freely available public database, intended as a resource for researchers studying the immune response to SARS-CoV-2, is where the repertoires were released. Where available, HLA class I and class II types were obtained from metadata supplied by the sample provider rather than from assay-based typing. Deeply sampled blood TCRbeta repertoires from subjects exposed to, actively infected with, or recovered from COVID-19 were included in the dataset. The material from the prospective study consisted of cDNA or gDNA derived from T cells, B-cell-depleted T cells, or PBMCs. Samples came from the ongoing ImmuneRACE study (first 160 participants) plus 1,254 subjects from 6 global collaborators.

TCRbeta CDR3 regions were amplified from genomic DNA using the immunoSEQ Assay, a bias-controlled multiplex PCR. As for the original processing: Nucleated cell counts per sample were estimated from amplification of reference gene primers within the assay. To quantify the absolute abundance of each unique TCRbeta CDR3 rearrangement, sequence reads were collapsed and filtered. For each sample, productive Simpson clonality was calculated as the square root of Simpson's diversity index across productive rearrangements. TCRdb retrieved this table from immuneACCESS and kept in-frame rearrangements only. Not all clones are present; in checked studies, unresolved V genes account for under half, and no reason is known for the remainder. D and trimming come from the DNA, and the V and J calls and clone size come from that table. Within this sample are approximately 94,000 clones, with more than 80% of them counted one time only. Of the sample, 24% is held by the ten largest clones.

For this chain, trimming is 5 bases at the V end and 5 bases at the J end, and the number of junction bases without a gene match is 7. The CDR3 runs 15 residues from the cysteine to the phenylalanine. The DNA shown is the 45-base CDR3, in frame from base 1. The germline V gene provides CDR1 MGHDK and CDR2 SYGVNS. Each collaborating institution followed its own protocols to collect whole blood in K2EDTA tubes. For TCRbeta analysis, collaborator samples were shipped as frozen whole blood, as isolated PBMCs, or as DNA extracted from either sample type. This clone was counted a single time. It lacks a known antigen. Base qualities are not recorded, but no much larger clone differs from it by a single base. Broader findings and caveats from the paper: How much clinical and demographic metadata was included differed by source and by participant, and the metadata was provided uncurated.

Recombination connected TRBV25-1 to TRBJ2-5, with 11 junctional bases fitting TRBD1. The sample consisted of peripheral blood. This TCR was sampled from a human donor in a cohort sampled during active COVID-19. CDR3 region: CASSTGTGGRETQYF. The nucleotides read TGTGCCAGCAGTACCGGGACAGGGGGTAGGGAGACCCAGTACTTC.